Following are 14 T cell receptor beta chains from one sample sequenced in a study of CD8+CD57+ T cells in acquired aplastic anemia. It was patients with CD8+CD57+ cell expansion by flow cytometry who were chosen for sequencing. Genomic DNA templated the TCR beta VDJ and CDR3 profiling. TCRdb re-analysed the reads in MiXCR, keeping a single row per CDR3 protein. There are about 180,000 distinct CDR3 sequences in the sample; 45% to 55% occur only once, and 1.1% lies in the top ten. The sequencing input was sorted CD4+, CD8+, or CD8+CD57+ T cells (not recorded which) from PBMCs. The receptors were sampled from a human donor with aplastic anemia.

Worth noting for this clonotype: One end of the junction does not line up with germline, which may come from a read error. The V and J genes are TRBV6-2 or TRBV6-3 and TRBJ1-4; 7 bases fit TRBD1. The germline V gene has CDR1 MNHEY and CDR2 SVGEGT. This CDR3 has 16 amino acids. The CDR3 sequence: CASSYATGTTNERLFF. The CDR3 DNA is TGTGCCAGCAGTTACGCGACAGGGACAACTAATGAAAGACTGTTTTTT.

Ten or more counts support this clonotype. This rearrangement joins TRBV11-2 to TRBJ2-5; 11 bases are a match to TRBD2. The junction had 10 bases not matched to a gene; V was cut back by 6 bases and J by 4 bases. The CDR3 has 16 residues. Germline V gene sequence: CDR1 SGHAT, CDR2 FQNNGV. The CDR3 bases are TGTGCCAGCAGTCATAGCGGGGGGGGGTTCGGAGAGACCCAGTACTTC. Its translation is CASSHSGGGFGETQYF.

Notes on this clonotype: A much larger clonotype is one base distant, so this may be a read error. The chain uses TRBV5-5 and TRBJ1-4, with D perhaps matching TRBD1 (5 bases). Germline CDR1 reads SGHKS; CDR2 reads YYEKEE (reference sequence). The CDR3 loop spans 14 amino acids. Trimming removed 4 bases from V and 8 bases from J, with 15 bases in between. CDR3 sequence (DNA): TGTGCCAGCAGCATCCGGGGGATAAAGGAAAAACTGTTTTTT. Amino acids: CASSIRGIKEKLFF.

A word on this clonotype: This may come from a read error, since a much larger clone is one base off. The V and J genes are TRBV19 and TRBJ2-2; 9 bases map to TRBD1. Germline V gene lookup returns CDR1 LNHDA and CDR2 SQIVND (reference sequence). This CDR3 comprises 17 residues. Losses at the gene ends were 3 bases for V and 4 bases for J; bases not matched to a gene: 9. DNA for the CDR3: TGTGCCAGTAGTATGGGGGGGACAGGGTTAGCCACCGGGGAGCTGTTTTTT. Amino acids: CASSMGGTGLATGELFF. The variable domain in full, completed from reference TRBV19 and TRBJ2-2, reads DGGITQSPKYLFRKEGQNVTLSCEQNLNHDAMYWYRQDPGQGLRLIYYSQIVNDFQKGDIAEGYSVSREKKESFPLTVTSAQKNPTAFYLCASSMGGTGLATGELFFGEGSRLTVL.

This chain uses TRBV24-1 with TRBJ2-1, with D unresolved. The CDR3 runs 11 residues. Germline CDR1 is KGHDR and CDR2 is SFDVKD. The germline V and J ends were trimmed by 6 bases and 4 bases, with 3 bases remaining between them. CDR3 sequence (DNA): TGTGCCACCAGTCGGTACAATGAGCAGTTCTTC. This gives the protein CATSRYNEQFF.

This sequence joins TRBV29-1 and TRBJ2-7; no clear D gene. This CDR3 contains 11 residues. Deletions cut 8 bases from V and 1 base from J, with 9 bases between. Germline CDR1 and CDR2: SQVTM and ANQGSEA. CDR3 sequence reads: CSLPPSYEQYF. The CDR3 DNA follows: TGCAGCTTGCCACCATCCTACGAGCAGTACTTC.

At least ten counts were recorded for this clonotype. The rearrangement uses TRBV2 and TRBJ2-7; 9 positions match TRBD2. The CDR3 length is 17 residues. V was clipped by 7 bases and J by 0 bases; unmatched bases: 13. Germline CDR1 and CDR2: SNHLY and FYNNEI. The DNA of the CDR3 is TGTGCCAGCACTCCGCGGCTAGCGGGGAGCAGCTCCTACGAGCAGTACTTC. It encodes CASTPRLAGSSSYEQYF.

The J gene is TRBJ1-1, the V gene TRBV6-2 or TRBV6-3, with unresolved D. V lost 6 bases and J lost 7, with 15 bases in between. This CDR3 is 13 amino acids long. Germline V gene sequence: CDR1 MNHEY, CDR2 SVGEGT. CDR3 residues: CASRTLGGVEAFF. In DNA, the CDR3 is TGTGCCAGCAGGACCCTCGGCGGGGTTGAAGCTTTCTTT.

On this clonotype itself: The junction shows a germline mismatch at one end, possibly a read error. The genes are TRBV20-1 and TRBJ2-3; 7 positions match TRBD2. This CDR3 spans 13 amino acids. Per germline, CDR1 DFQATT and CDR2 SNEGSKA (reference sequence). CDR3: CSAFSMAGTIILF. The CDR3 DNA follows: TGCAGTGCTTTCTCCATGGCCGGGACTATCATCCTTTTT.

J is TRBJ1-1 and V is TRBV20-1; no reliable D call. Germline V gives CDR1 DFQATT, CDR2 SNEGSKA (reference sequence). The CDR3 consists of 15 residues. The V end lost 3 bases, the J end lost 1 base, and 15 bases lay between the germline ends. The DNA of the CDR3 is TGCAGTGCTAGGCCTGGGGAGCGGAGGAACACTGAAGCTTTCTTT. It specifies CSARPGERRNTEAFF.

This clonotype was recorded at least ten times. The V and J genes are TRBV25-1 and TRBJ2-2; 8 bases map to TRBD1. This CDR3 has 17 residues. Germline V gives CDR1 MGHDK, CDR2 SYGVNS. The trim removed 6 bases at V and 2 bases at J, leaving 11 bases unmatched. The chain's CDR3 is CASSDPRTGTNTGELFF. CDR3 nucleotide sequence: TGTGCCAGCAGCGACCCCAGGACAGGGACTAACACCGGGGAGCTGTTTTTT.

This sequence joins TRBV11-1 and TRBJ2-1, with D perhaps TRBD1 (5 bases). This CDR3 comprises 14 residues. CDR1 is SGHAT, CDR2 FQDESV, per germline (reference sequence). The V and J ends lost 8 bases and 8 bases respectively, with 19 bases between them. The CDR3 loop reads CASHRVGLDDEQFF. CDR3 sequence (DNA): TGTGCCAGCCATAGGGTGGGGCTGGACGATGAGCAGTTCTTC.

This clonotype has a handful of counts. This chain connects TRBV7-6 to TRBJ2-3; D assignment may be TRBD1 or TRBD2 (7 bases each). The length of the CDR3 is 16 residues. Germline values: CDR1 SGHVS, CDR2 FNYEAQ. Trimming removed 1 base at V and 4 bases at J, with 15 bases between. CDR3 DNA sequence: TGTGCCAGCAGCTTAGGCCCAGGGGGGGGTTCAGATACGCAGTATTTT. Translated, it gives CASSLGPGGGSDTQYF.

The CDR3 DNA reads TGCAGTGCTAGAGGGACAGAAGCCTCCTACGAGCAGTACTTC. Protein: CSARGTEASYEQYF. The gene calls are TRBV20-1 and TRBJ2-7, with D perhaps TRBD1 (6 bases). Trimming left V 1 base short and J 0 bases short, with 10 bases between. CDR1 and CDR2 from the germline V gene are DFQATT and SNEGSKA (reference sequence). The CDR3 runs to 14 residues.